This TCR beta chain was sequenced in a study of metastatic and nonmetastatic thyroid tumors. Study-wide background: For malignant and benign thyroid patients, tumor or nodule tissue and blood were the sources whose repertoires were compared.

Regarding the study as a whole: Reports indicated that malignant thyroid tumors showed significantly higher TCR beta diversity than benign nodules did, in blood and tumor.

Authors' processing steps: Using the CDR3 differences seen across clinicopathological groups, the authors built a distant-metastasis classifier for papillary thyroid cancer, which was meant to discriminate distant-metastatic patients. TCRdb re-called the PCR reads through MiXCR. It is TCRdb's table, rather than the study itself, that gives the V and J calls and clone size. Of just over 40,000 clones listed, about 10% were seen once; the top ten hold around 25%. Before thyroid surgery, none of the patients had received any treatment. The table lists this clone with a few counts. No antigen is known for it. Since a much larger clone is just one base distant, this may be a read error. The sample holds other DNA sequences that translate to the same CDR3. There are 11 residues in the CDR3. Deletions cut 6 bases from V and 8 bases from J, with 10 bases between. In germline, CDR1 is LNHDA, CDR2 SQIVND (reference sequence).

The V and J genes are TRBV19 and TRBJ1-2; D remains ambiguous. The sample taken for sequencing was blood. This clonotype was sampled from a female donor with papillary thyroid cancer or a benign thyroid nodule (not recorded which). Some clones in this sample may be carry-over from other donors' samples. CDR3 nucleotides: TGTGCCAGTAGAGGGCCAGCGGGCTACACCTTC. It is translated as CASRGPAGYTF.